These T cell receptor beta chains were read from a single sample in a study of OX40 agonist ivuxolimab in advanced cancers. Method: immunoSEQ multiplex PCR; TCRdb's copy keeps in-frame clones and lacks some. The sample comprises about 77,000 clones, roughly 80% of which are singletons, and about 4.9% rests with the top ten. This sample comprised CD4+ or CD8+ T cells sorted from blood, obtained in a trial of the OX40 agonist ivuxolimab. The receptors come from an adult with an advanced solid tumor such as melanoma, head and neck, liver or kidney cancer. Both conserved end residues are part of each CDR3. Fields, in order: J gene, clone size, V gene, D gene, CDR3 protein, CDR3 DNA. A D gene is named only where the DNA matches it firmly. Expanded clones are given a class, and other clones once, few, many or no size at all.

J: TRBJ2-2; size: -; V: TRBV18; D: -; CDR3: CASSPRGPPEIGELFF; DNA: TGTGCCAGCTCACCCCGGGGACCTCCGGAGATTGGGGAGCTGTTTTTT
J: TRBJ2-3; size: few; V: TRBV29-1; D: -; CDR3: CSVEGRRGWADTQYF; DNA: TGCAGCGTTGAAGGCCGGCGGGGTTGGGCAGATACGCAGTATTTT
J: TRBJ2-2; size: -; V: TRBV19; D: -; CDR3: CASSGIGGGITGELFF; DNA: TGTGCCAGTAGTGGGATAGGAGGGGGGATCACCGGGGAGCTGTTTTTT
J: TRBJ1-6; size: few; V: TRBV7-8; D: -; CDR3: CASSLMGGAASYNSPLHF; DNA: TGTGCCAGCAGCTTAATGGGAGGGGCAGCGAGTTATAATTCACCCCTCCACTTT
J: TRBJ1-3; size: few; V: TRBV2; D: TRBD1; CDR3: CASGQGRNTIYF; DNA: TGTGCCAGCGGACAGGGAAGAAACACCATATATTTT
J: TRBJ1-1; size: -; V: TRBV11-2; D: -; CDR3: CASSSEVNTEAFF; DNA: TGTGCCAGCAGCTCCGAGGTGAACACTGAAGCTTTCTTT
J: TRBJ2-7; size: -; V: TRBV5-4; D: -; CDR3: CASSSGDSTYEQYF; DNA: TGTGCCAGCAGCTCAGGGGATTCGACCTACGAGCAGTACTTC
J: TRBJ2-1; size: few; V: TRBV28; D: TRBD2; CDR3: CASSSTPSGGYNEQFF; DNA: TGTGCCAGCAGTTCGACTCCTAGCGGGGGTTACAATGAGCAGTTCTTC
J: TRBJ2-1; size: -; V: TRBV4-1; D: -; CDR3: CASSQRINTGYNEQFF; DNA: TGCGCCAGCAGCCAAAGGATTAATACAGGGTACAATGAGCAGTTCTTC
J: TRBJ1-6; size: -; V: TRBV11-3; D: -; CDR3: CASSPGDRSPLHF; DNA: TGTGCCAGCAGCCCAGGGGATCGCTCACCCCTCCACTTT
J: TRBJ2-6; size: -; V: TRBV9; D: TRBD2; CDR3: CASSVDAGGGANVLTF; DNA: TGTGCCAGCAGCGTAGACGCGGGGGGTGGGGCCAACGTCCTGACTTTC
J: TRBJ1-3; size: -; V: TRBV5-4; D: -; CDR3: CASSSPREGAGNTIYF; DNA: TGTGCCAGCAGCTCACCTCGAGAGGGAGCTGGAAACACCATATATTTT
J: TRBJ2-6; size: -; V: TRBV7-2; D: -; CDR3: CASSLGAGLSGANVLTF; DNA: TGTGCCAGCAGCTTAGGGGCAGGCCTCTCTGGGGCCAACGTCCTGACTTTC
J: TRBJ2-7; size: -; V: TRBV5-6; D: -; CDR3: CASSTGPYEQYF; DNA: TGTGCCAGCAGCACGGGGCCTTACGAGCAGTACTTC
J: TRBJ2-3; size: once; V: TRBV4-2; D: -; CDR3: CASSQLTGPDTQYF; DNA: TGTGCCAGCAGCCAATTGACAGGTCCAGATACGCAGTATTTT
J: TRBJ2-7; size: few; V: TRBV27; D: TRBD1; CDR3: CATRDRVREQYF; DNA: TGTGCCACCAGGGACAGGGTTCGGGAGCAGTACTTC
J: TRBJ2-6; size: -; V: TRBV5-4; D: -; CDR3: CASSLWSGANVLTF; DNA: TGTGCCAGCAGCTTGTGGTCTGGGGCCAACGTCCTGACTTTC
J: TRBJ1-5; size: -; V: TRBV18; D: -; CDR3: CASSDGVGNQPQHF; DNA: TGTGCCAGCTCAGACGGTGTCGGCAATCAGCCCCAGCATTTT
J: TRBJ2-5; size: -; V: TRBV4-1; D: TRBD1; CDR3: CASSLGTGLVETQYF; DNA: TGCGCCAGCAGCCTCGGGACAGGGTTGGTAGAGACCCAGTACTTC
J: TRBJ2-1; size: once; V: TRBV9; D: TRBD2; CDR3: CASGGLAGHNEQFF; DNA: TGTGCCAGCGGGGGACTAGCGGGACACAATGAGCAGTTCTTC
J: TRBJ2-7; size: -; V: TRBV7-9; D: TRBD2; CDR3: CASSLFPGGEQYF; DNA: TGTGCCAGCAGCTTATTCCCGGGGGGCGAGCAGTACTTC
J: TRBJ2-1; size: -; V: TRBV11-3; D: TRBD2; CDR3: CASSLTGTSRNEQFF; DNA: TGTGCCAGCAGCTTAACCGGGACTAGCAGGAATGAGCAGTTCTTC
J: TRBJ1-1; size: -; V: TRBV19; D: -; CDR3: CATLRGGALVTEAFF; DNA: TGTGCCACCCTCAGAGGAGGGGCTTTAGTGACTGAAGCTTTCTTT
J: TRBJ1-2; size: -; V: TRBV7-2; D: -; CDR3: CASSKTVNYGYTF; DNA: TGTGCCAGCAGCAAGACAGTTAACTATGGCTACACCTTC
J: TRBJ1-2; size: -; V: TRBV7-2; D: TRBD1; CDR3: CASSLNPGQGAFGYTF; DNA: TGTGCCAGCAGCTTAAACCCGGGACAGGGGGCATTTGGCTACACCTTC
J: TRBJ2-3; size: -; V: TRBV6-5; D: -; CDR3: CASSYVGGTDTQYF; DNA: TGTGCCAGCAGTTACGTAGGCGGCACAGATACGCAGTATTTT
J: TRBJ2-2; size: -; V: TRBV11-3; D: -; CDR3: CASSLEQTNTGELFF; DNA: TGTGCCAGCAGCTTAGAACAGACTAACACCGGGGAGCTGTTTTTT
J: TRBJ1-6; size: -; V: TRBV5-1; D: -; CDR3: CASSFNDSPLHF; DNA: TGCGCCAGCAGCTTTAATGATTCACCCCTCCACTTT
J: TRBJ1-2; size: -; V: TRBV19; D: TRBD1; CDR3: CASSRGPAPYGYTF; DNA: TGTGCCAGCTCCAGGGGGCCGGCCCCCTATGGCTACACCTTC
J: TRBJ2-5; size: few; V: TRBV7-7; D: -; CDR3: CASSLTLLVWDQETQYF; DNA: TGTGCTAGCAGCTTAACGTTGTTAGTTTGGGACCAAGAGACCCAGTACTTC
J: TRBJ2-7; size: -; V: TRBV6-5; D: -; CDR3: CASSGGSLYEQYF; DNA: TGTGCCAGCAGTGGGGGTTCTTTATACGAGCAGTACTTC
J: TRBJ2-7; size: -; V: TRBV6-5; D: -; CDR3: CASSYSGRQYEQYF; DNA: TGTGCCAGCAGTTACTCTGGGAGACAATACGAGCAGTACTTC
J: TRBJ1-6; size: once; V: TRBV6-6; D: -; CDR3: CASRAGFYNSPLHF; DNA: TGTGCCAGCAGGGCAGGGTTCTATAATTCACCCCTCCACTTT
J: TRBJ2-4; size: once; V: TRBV4-1; D: TRBD2; CDR3: CASSQQLAGVAKNIQYF; DNA: TGCGCCAGCAGCCAACAACTAGCGGGGGTAGCCAAAAACATTCAGTACTTC
J: TRBJ2-7; size: -; V: TRBV11-2; D: -; CDR3: CASTPSQGFDEQYF; DNA: TGTGCCAGCACCCCATCGCAGGGTTTCGACGAGCAGTACTTC
J: TRBJ1-3; size: once; V: TRBV7-3; D: -; CDR3: CASSLRGPPGNTIYF; DNA: TGTGCCAGCAGCTTAAGAGGCCCCCCTGGGAACACCATATATTTT
J: TRBJ2-2; size: -; V: TRBV29-1; D: -; CDR3: CSVEGQGGYTGELFF; DNA: TGCAGCGTTGAGGGGCAGGGGGGTTACACCGGGGAGCTGTTTTTT
J: TRBJ2-7; size: -; V: TRBV6-5; D: TRBD2; CDR3: CASSYSRASGASEQYF; DNA: TGTGCCAGCAGTTACTCGAGGGCTAGCGGGGCGTCCGAGCAGTACTTC
J: TRBJ2-7; size: once; V: TRBV30; D: TRBD2; CDR3: CAWSVEGGGSSYEQYF; DNA: TGTGCCTGGAGTGTAGAAGGAGGCGGGAGTAGCTACGAGCAGTACTTC
J: TRBJ2-3; size: -; V: TRBV19; D: TRBD1; CDR3: CASSITGTGSTDTQYF; DNA: TGTGCCAGTAGTATAACGGGGACAGGGTCCACAGATACGCAGTATTTT
J: TRBJ1-6; size: few; V: TRBV11-3; D: -; CDR3: CASSRRRNSPLHF; DNA: TGTGCCAGCAGCCGCCGCAGGAATTCACCCCTCCACTTT
J: TRBJ2-7; size: -; V: TRBV4-2; D: TRBD2; CDR3: CASSQDGTSAYEQYF; DNA: TGTGCCAGCAGCCAAGATGGGACTAGCGCCTACGAGCAGTACTTC
J: TRBJ2-6; size: -; V: TRBV5-4; D: -; CDR3: CASSVAQSGANVLTF; DNA: TGTGCCAGCAGCGTAGCACAATCTGGGGCCAACGTCCTGACTTTC
J: TRBJ1-1; size: -; V: TRBV7-2; D: TRBD1; CDR3: CASSPNSQGAAFF; DNA: TGTGCCAGCAGCCCGAATAGCCAGGGGGCAGCTTTCTTT